This T cell receptor (beta chain) was identified during a study of Tregs in tolerant kidney transplant recipients (dated by TCRdb to between 2018 and 2020). For the wider study: The transplants used related donors along with nonmyeloablative bone marrow transplantation, and in the human trials mixed chimerism was transient. The study applied TCRbeta sequencing to find donor-specific regulatory T cells before combined kidney and bone marrow transplantation and then followed those same cells after transplant. Here is what the overall study found, with its caveats: In tolerant patients, donor-specific Tregs expanded more than Tregs overall, which suggests antigen-driven rather than nonspecific expansion. Biological reproducibility was not examined directly, but technical replication error appeared to be minimal. Because the PCR primers were changed over time for some patients, nucleotide-level comparison could not be performed across the samples from those patients. The study was limited by small patient numbers, and the findings need validation in larger populations and under other immunosuppression protocols. The most biologically relevant and donor-specific TCRbeta repertoire appeared to be identified by expanding Tregs with activated donor B cells.

Of note for this clone: The specificity of this receptor is unknown. The read ends 3 residues shy of where the CDR3 ends; the end is completed using the germline J gene.

Genomic DNA was extracted from sorted cells with the QIAGEN DNeasy Blood and Tissue Kit for TCRbeta CDR3 sequencing. High-throughput TCRbeta CDR3 sequencing, including PCR amplification with bias correction and internal controls, was performed commercially through immunoSEQ. On the study's bioinformatics: A unique productive TCRbeta sequence was defined by the CDR3 nucleotide sequence when primers matched, and otherwise by the CDR3 amino acid sequence together with the Vbeta and Jbeta genes. Sorting error was corrected by removing sequences shared between sorted populations at a frequency ratio of 2:1 or less, and the remaining shared sequences were assigned to the higher population. Sequences were defined as donor-reactive when expanded at least 5-fold in CFSE-low cells versus unstimulated cells and present at a frequency of at least 0.01% in CFSE-low cells. Jensen-Shannon divergence calculated on the top 100 TCRbeta sequences ranked by frequency was used to measure repertoire divergence. When a sample had multiple sequencing runs, each run was corrected for sorting error separately and the runs were then pooled. What TCRdb holds here is the immuneACCESS table cut down to in-frame rearrangements. Part of the clones is not present; checked against another copy, under half of the missing clones reflect an unresolved V gene, and the others are unexplained. V, J and clone size are those of that table, while D and trimming were read from the DNA. The sample has about 30,000 clones on record. The ten biggest clones cover around 8% of the sample.

The sample's time point label, in plain terms: blood sample drawn before combined kidney and bone marrow transplant. Unstimulated Tregs (CD4+CD25+CD127-), CD4+ non-Tregs (CD4+CD25-), CD4 and CD8 cells were FACS-sorted from thawed PBMCs. The patients were a few recipients of combined kidney and bone marrow transplants from the ITN036ST trial, and samples were available only from these trial subjects. Healthy control blood was processed by Ficoll density gradient to PBMCs and cryopreserved; patient PBMCs were collected before and after transplant. The CDR3 holds 18 amino acids from the cysteine to the phenylalanine. The DNA covers only part of the CDR3, 45 bases in frame from base 1. Germline trimming amounts to 5 bases on V and 6 bases on J, with 10 as the count of junction bases outside the gene matches. According to the germline V gene, CDR1 reads SGHVT and CDR2 reads SQSDAQ.

This TCR was recovered from a human donor who received a combined kidney and bone marrow transplant. This specimen consisted of CD8+ T cells from blood, obtained before the transplant. This chain joins TRBV7-4 to TRBJ2-2, with 15 bases aligning to TRBD2. The CDR3 region: CASSVGTSGRPRAGELFF. The part of the CDR3 DNA that was read is TGTGCCAGCAGCGTAGGGACTAGCGGGAGGCCCCGCGCCGGGGAG.